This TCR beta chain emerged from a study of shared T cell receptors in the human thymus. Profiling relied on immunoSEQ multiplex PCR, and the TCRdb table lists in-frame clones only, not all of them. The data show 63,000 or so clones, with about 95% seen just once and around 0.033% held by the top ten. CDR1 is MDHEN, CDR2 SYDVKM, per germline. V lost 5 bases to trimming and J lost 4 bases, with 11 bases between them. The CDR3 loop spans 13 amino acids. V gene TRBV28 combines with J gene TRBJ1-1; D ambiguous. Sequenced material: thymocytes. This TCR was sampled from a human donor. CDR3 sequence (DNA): TGTGCCAGCAGTCAAAGGGCGGGCACTGAAGCTTTCTTT. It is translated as CASSQRAGTEAFF.